The clone carrying this TCR beta chain was seen a few times. What it recognizes is unknown. The TCR beta CDR3 regions underwent amplification using RNA transcripts as the source. Using the HTBI primer set, a first-round RT-PCR was run on the TCR CDR3. TCRdb reprocessed the multiplex PCR reads with MiXCR, giving one entry per CDR3 protein. The table shows approximately 640,000 distinct CDR3 sequences, with around 15% occurring only once. This CDR3 comprises 15 residues. CDR1 is MNHNS and CDR2 is SASEGT in the germline V gene. Deletions cut 6 bases from V and 0 bases from J, with 13 bases between. This specimen comes from a study of T cells in Graves' hyperthyroidism and ophthalmopathy. Study results and limitations: Ophthalmopathy got predicted by the model a median around six months before its onset.

The specimen was blood. V gene TRBV6-1 combines with J gene TRBJ2-3; D tentatively reads TRBD1 or TRBD2 (5 bases each). This clonotype was sampled from a man between 45 and 60 years old with Graves' hyperthyroidism. This CDR3 reads CASRFTGGSTDTQYF. CDR3 DNA: TGTGCCAGCAGATTCACTGGGGGAAGCACAGATACGCAGTATTTT.